A few counts support the clone carrying this T cell receptor (beta chain). This record comes from a study of beta chain features in type 1 diabetes. Since all of the isolated RNA was reverse transcribed, expressed TCRB transcripts were what got sequenced. Profiled with immunoSEQ multiplex PCR; TCRdb holds only in-frame clones, not every one. Among hundreds of thousands of clones, 15% to 20% were seen once, and the ten largest hold 0.023%. The CDR3 sequence is 13 residues long. Germline V gene data show CDR1 as SGHRS and CDR2 as YFSETQ. J was trimmed by 1 base and V by 7 bases; bases with no gene match: 3.

The rearrangement uses TRBV5-1 and TRBJ1-1; 8 bases agree with TRBD1. The specimen sequenced was naive CD4+ T cells from blood. This sequence was found in a woman aged 18-29 years in good health. Written as DNA, the CDR3 is TGCGCCAGCGGAGGACAGGGGAACACTGAAGCTTTCTTT. Translated: CASGGQGNTEAFF.